The 28 T cell receptor beta chains presented below share a single source sample, sequenced in a study of OX40 agonist ivuxolimab in advanced cancers. This table comes from immunoSEQ multiplex PCR, and its TCRdb copy is limited to in-frame clones, with some not included. The sample includes nearly 70,000 clones, 85% of them seen just once. The sample in question was CD4+ or CD8+ T cells sorted from blood, obtained in a trial of the OX40 agonist ivuxolimab. The receptors here all came from an adult with an advanced solid tumor such as melanoma, head and neck, liver or kidney cancer.

This clone appeared a single time. The V gene is TRBV7-3, the J gene TRBJ2-1; possibly TRBD2 for D (5 bases). Germline V gives CDR1 SGHTA, CDR2 FQGTGA. The CDR3 has 16 amino acids. Deletions cut 0 bases from V and 3 bases from J, with 12 bases between. The CDR3 DNA follows: TGTGCCAGCAGCTTAACTGCCCCCGGGGTCTACAATGAGCAGTTCTTC. Protein: CASSLTAPGVYNEQFF.

V is TRBV19 and J is TRBJ1-1, with D uncertain. In germline, CDR1 is LNHDA, CDR2 SQIVND (reference sequence). The CDR3 is 13 amino acids. The ends were cut back, 4 bases at V and 1 base at J, with 7 bases in the middle. Written as DNA, the CDR3 is TGTGCCAGTAGTAGAGGACCGAACACTGAAGCTTTCTTT. Translation gives CASSRGPNTEAFF.

This clone was seen only a few times. The chain carries TRBV4-2 and TRBJ1-5; unclear D gene. Per germline, CDR1 LGHNA and CDR2 YNFKEQ. Trimming shortened V by 1 base and J by 1 base, and 8 bases separated the two germline ends. The CDR3 sequence is 15 residues long. The CDR3 DNA sequence: TGTGCCAGCAGCCAAGGTATGTGGAGCAATCAGCCCCAGCATTTT. Protein product: CASSQGMWSNQPQHF.

J is TRBJ1-6 and V is TRBV6-1, with D unclear. Germline CDR1 reads MNHNS; CDR2 reads SASEGT. The CDR3 spans 13 residues. V was trimmed by 5 bases and J by 10 bases, leaving 12 bases between them. CDR3 DNA: TGTGCCAGCAGTACTACAGAACGCTCACCCCTCCACTTT. This sequence encodes CASSTTERSPLHF.

This clone was detected a few times. The chain combines TRBV5-5 with TRBJ1-1, with a tentative D call TRBD1 (6 bases). The CDR3 is made up of 13 amino acids. The germline V gene encodes CDR1 SGHKS and CDR2 YYEKEE (reference sequence). V shed 4 bases and J shed 1 base, with 8 bases lying between them. CDR3 amino acids: CASSLQGNTEAFF. For the CDR3, the DNA is TGTGCCAGCAGCCTACAGGGGAACACTGAAGCTTTCTTT.

CDR3 loop: CAWSNGQTQYF. CDR3 DNA sequence: TGTGCCTGGAGTAATGGACAGACCCAGTACTTC. The chain joins TRBV30 to TRBJ2-5; D uncertain. Trimming removed 2 bases at V and 6 bases at J, with 7 bases between. The CDR3 length is 11 residues. CDR1 and CDR2 from the germline V gene are GTSNPN and SVGIG (reference sequence).

This clone appeared once. This rearrangement joins TRBV9 to TRBJ2-5; 14 positions agree with TRBD2. The CDR3 has 17 amino acids. The V and J ends lost 4 bases and 4 bases, in that order; junction bases with no gene match: 9. CDR1 SGDLS and CDR2 YYNGEE come from the germline V gene. In DNA, the CDR3 is TGTGCCAGCAGCCAGACTAGCGGGAGGGCCGGCCCAGAGACCCAGTACTTC. Translating gives CASSQTSGRAGPETQYF.

The V gene is TRBV9, the J gene TRBJ2-5, with 7 bases fitting TRBD1. The germline V gene has CDR1 SGDLS and CDR2 YYNGEE. There are 15 residues in the CDR3. V was pared by 2 bases and J by 4 bases, with 8 bases of the junction left unmatched. The CDR3 sequence: CASSVTGFLGETQYF. The DNA of the CDR3 is TGTGCCAGCAGCGTGACAGGGTTCTTGGGAGAGACCCAGTACTTC. Drawing the rest from reference TRBV9 and TRBJ2-5, the complete variable domain is DSGVTQTPKHLITATGQRVTLRCSPRSGDLSVYWYQQSLDQGLQFLIQYYNGEERAKGNILERFSAQQFPDLHSELNLSSLELGDSALYFCASSVTGFLGETQYFGPGTRLLVL.

J is TRBJ2-7 and V is TRBV10-3, with TRBD2 matching over 8 bases. CDR3 length: 14 amino acids. J was trimmed by 6 bases and V by 3 bases; bases with no gene match: 7. CDR1 and CDR2 (germline): ENHRY, SYGVKD. The CDR3 is CAISDSGTRVEQYF. The CDR3 DNA reads as TGTGCCATCAGTGACTCCGGGACTAGGGTCGAGCAGTACTTC.

The V call is TRBV6-5, the J call TRBJ1-1; no reliable D call. Germline-derived CDR1 and CDR2 are MNHEY and SVGAGI. The length of the CDR3 is 11 residues. V lost 0 bases to trimming and J lost 11 bases, with 7 bases between them. CDR3 DNA sequence: TGTGCCAGCAGTTACTCGGTTAGGGCTTTCTTT. Protein sequence: CASSYSVRAFF.

The rearrangement links TRBV7-2 to TRBJ2-7; 10 nucleotides line up with TRBD1. The CDR3 has 18 residues. V lost 5 bases, J lost 5 bases, and 18 bases stayed unmatched. From germline, CDR1 is SGHTA and CDR2 FQGNSA. Here the CDR3 reads CASSRLEAPTGGAHEQYF. Here the CDR3 DNA reads TGTGCCAGCAGCCGTCTTGAGGCCCCGACAGGGGGCGCCCACGAGCAGTACTTC.

The chain's CDR3 is CASSALSGANVLTF. The CDR3 nucleotides read TGCGCCAGCAGTGCTCTCTCTGGGGCCAACGTCCTGACTTTC. J is TRBJ2-6 and V is TRBV5-1; D unresolved. This CDR3 comprises 14 residues. Germline-derived CDR1 and CDR2 are SGHRS and YFSETQ. Trimming removed 5 bases from V and 0 bases from J, with 6 bases in between.

This chain joins TRBV27 and TRBJ2-3; 9 bases fit TRBD2. J was trimmed by 0 bases and V by 0 bases; bases with no gene match: 4. Germline V lookup: CDR1 MNHEY, CDR2 SMNVEV (reference sequence). CDR3 size: 17 residues. The CDR3 nucleotides read TGTGCCAGCAGTTTATCGATTACTAGCGGGAGCACAGATACGCAGTATTTT. This encodes CASSLSITSGSTDTQYF.

The genes are TRBV7-3 and TRBJ2-5; 11 bases align to TRBD2. With the DNA end fitting TRBJ2-7 better, the J assignment may be wrong. Germline V gene data show CDR1 as SGHTA and CDR2 as FQGTGA. The CDR3 covers 14 residues. The CDR3 nucleotides are TGTGCCAGCAGCGTAGCGGGGGGGAACTACGAGCAGTACTTC. It specifies CASSVAGGNYEQYF.

The rearrangement links TRBV29-1 to TRBJ2-1; D is unclear. Germline lookup yields CDR1 SQVTM and CDR2 ANQGSEA. V lost 0 bases, J lost 12 bases, and 3 bases lay in between. This CDR3 has 9 amino acids. The CDR3 DNA reads TGCAGCGTTGAAGAAGGGCAGTTCTTC. The encoded protein is CSVEEGQFF.

The chain carries TRBV18 and TRBJ2-7, with D unclear. V was pared by 1 base and J by 6 bases, with 10 bases between. The germline V gene encodes CDR1 KGHSH and CDR2 LQKENI. The CDR3 extends over 13 amino acids. The CDR3 DNA reads TGTGCCAGCTCACCACTCGAAAGGGTCGAGCAGTACTTC. Translating gives CASSPLERVEQYF.

The genes are TRBV15 and TRBJ1-1; D remains unclear. The germline gives CDR1 LNHNV, CDR2 YYDKDF (reference sequence). This CDR3 has 17 amino acids. V lost 0 bases to trimming and J lost 1 base, with 15 bases between them. This CDR3 reads CATSRDLPPRENTEAFF. The CDR3 bases are TGTGCCACCAGCAGAGATCTGCCCCCCCGAGAGAACACTGAAGCTTTCTTT.

V and J are TRBV5-6 and TRBJ2-1; 10 positions agree with TRBD2. The CDR3 has 17 residues. Germline V gives CDR1 SGHDT, CDR2 YYEEEE. Losses at the gene ends were 4 bases for V and 0 bases for J; bases not matched to a gene: 7. The CDR3: CASSRRTSGISYNEQFF. The CDR3 DNA reads TGTGCCAGCAGCCGTAGGACTAGCGGAATCTCCTACAATGAGCAGTTCTTC.

The chain couples TRBV5-4 to TRBJ2-2; D is unresolved. Germline V gives CDR1 SGHNT, CDR2 YYREEE (reference sequence). Trimming cost V 4 bases and J 1 base, with 11 bases left between them. The CDR3 covers 15 residues. CDR3 loop: CASSNGRLNTGELFF. The CDR3 DNA follows: TGTGCCAGCAGCAACGGACGGTTGAACACCGGGGAGCTGTTTTTT.

The chain is built from TRBV11-3 and TRBJ1-1, with a possible D match to TRBD1 (5 bases). CDR1 is SGHNT and CDR2 is YENEEA in the germline V gene. V was shortened by 5 bases and J by 0 bases, with 10 bases between the two germline ends. The CDR3 runs 14 residues. CDR3 nucleotide sequence: TGTGCCAGCAGCCGGGGACGGCTGAACACTGAAGCTTTCTTT. Amino acids: CASSRGRLNTEAFF.

The gene calls are TRBV5-5 and TRBJ1-2, with a possible D match to TRBD1 (5 bases). V gave up 0 bases and J gave up 2 bases, with 11 bases separating them. Germline V gives CDR1 SGHKS, CDR2 YYEKEE (reference sequence). This CDR3 has 15 amino acids. CDR3 amino acids: CASSLALPGNYGYTF. The CDR3 region has the DNA TGTGCCAGCAGCTTGGCCTTACCAGGGAACTATGGCTACACCTTC.

J is TRBJ1-1 and V is TRBV10-1; D is unclear. Germline V lookup: CDR1 WNHNN, CDR2 SYGVQD (reference sequence). The CDR3 contains 17 residues. V shed 7 bases and J shed 0 bases, with 21 bases lying between them. This CDR3 is CASTYPPAGDLNTEAFF. The CDR3 coding sequence is TGCGCCAGCACCTACCCCCCTGCAGGCGACTTGAACACTGAAGCTTTCTTT.

This sequence joins TRBV7-2 and TRBJ2-5; D is perhaps TRBD2 (7 bases). CDR1 and CDR2 (germline): SGHTA, FQGNSA. V was shortened by 4 bases and J by 1 base, with 16 bases between the two germline ends. This CDR3 comprises 16 residues. This CDR3 is CASSWRWAGAQETQYF. CDR3 nucleotides: TGTGCCAGCAGCTGGCGGTGGGCGGGGGCCCAAGAGACCCAGTACTTC.

The chain has TRBV7-9 and TRBJ2-1; the D gene is possibly TRBD2 (5 bases). Germline CDR1 is SEHNR and CDR2 is FQNEAQ (reference sequence). V dropped 3 bases and J dropped 7 bases, with 28 bases sitting between them. CDR3 length equals 19 residues. In DNA, the CDR3 is TGTGCCAGCAGCTTCTTTGAGGGAAGCGCCAGAGGGAGTTATAATGAGCAGTTCTTC. Translated: CASSFFEGSARGSYNEQFF.

The CDR3 sequence is CASSRRDSSSYEQYF. The CDR3 DNA sequence: TGTGCCAGCTCACGCCGGGACAGCAGCTCCTACGAGCAGTACTTC. J is TRBJ2-7 and V is TRBV18, with 7 bases fitting TRBD1. The CDR3 loop spans 15 amino acids. The V gene end was trimmed by 4 bases and the J gene end by 0 bases; junction bases not matched to a gene: 6. CDR1 is KGHSH and CDR2 is LQKENI in the germline V gene.

This rearrangement joins TRBV28 to TRBJ1-6; no clear D. Trimming cost V 5 bases and J 10 bases, with 9 bases left between them. Germline loops: CDR1 MDHEN, CDR2 SYDVKM. The CDR3 sequence is 12 residues long. CDR3 region: CASSGIRSPLHF. CDR3 coding DNA: TGTGCCAGCAGTGGAATACGGTCACCCCTCCACTTT.

This clone was recorded once. J is TRBJ1-1 and V is TRBV10-2; D unresolved. This CDR3 contains 16 residues. Germline values: CDR1 WSHSY, CDR2 SAAADI. Trimming took off 0 bases at V and 6 bases at J, with 17 bases between the two ends. Written as DNA, the CDR3 is TGCGCCAGCAGTGAGTCAACGACCAGGCGGTTGGCTGAAGCTTTCTTT. It is translated as CASSESTTRRLAEAFF.

The J gene is TRBJ1-1, the V gene TRBV5-4; 8 nucleotides align to TRBD1. Per the germline V gene, CDR1 is SGHNT and CDR2 is YYREEE (reference sequence). This CDR3 spans 13 amino acids. The V and J ends lost 5 bases and 6 bases, in that order; junction bases with no gene match: 6. CDR3 protein: CASSPGTGPEAFF. Here the CDR3 DNA reads TGTGCCAGCAGTCCCGGGACAGGACCTGAAGCTTTCTTT.